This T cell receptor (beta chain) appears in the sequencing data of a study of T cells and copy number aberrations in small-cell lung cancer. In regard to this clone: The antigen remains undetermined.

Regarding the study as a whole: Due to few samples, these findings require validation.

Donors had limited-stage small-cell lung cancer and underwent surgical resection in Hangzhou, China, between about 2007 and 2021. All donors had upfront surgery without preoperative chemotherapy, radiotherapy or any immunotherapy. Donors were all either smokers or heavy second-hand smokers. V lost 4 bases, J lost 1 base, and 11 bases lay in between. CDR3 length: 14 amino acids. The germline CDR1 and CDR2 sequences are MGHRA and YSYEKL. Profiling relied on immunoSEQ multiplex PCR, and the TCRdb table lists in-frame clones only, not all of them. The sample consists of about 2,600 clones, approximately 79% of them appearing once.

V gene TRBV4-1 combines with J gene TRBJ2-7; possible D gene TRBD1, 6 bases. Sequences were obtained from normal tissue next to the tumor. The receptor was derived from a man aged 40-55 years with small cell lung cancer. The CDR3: CASSRPGQSYEQYF. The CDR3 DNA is TGCGCCAGCAGCCGACCGGGACAATCCTACGAGCAGTACTTC.